The T cell receptor beta chain described here comes from a study of blood T cell repertoires in COVID-19. Overall study: Sites across the United States, Italy and Spain contributed samples from acute and convalescent COVID-19.

Germline CDR1 and CDR2: GTSNPN and SVGIG (reference sequence). The CDR3 length is 12 residues. The V end was cut by 7 bases, the J end by 4 bases, with 10 bases between. TCRdb's copy holds only in-frame clones and misses some; the assay was immunoSEQ multiplex PCR. The sample includes about 98,000 clones, about 80% of them seen just once. There are a few counts of this clone. The chain combines TRBV30 with TRBJ1-4; D not resolved. Input material: peripheral blood. The origin of this receptor is a man aged 55 to 70 with acute or convalescent COVID-19. The CDR3 DNA reads TGTGCCTCACAGCCCGTTAATGAAAAACTGTTTTTT. Translating gives CASQPVNEKLFF.